This TCR beta chain stems from a study of blood T cell repertoires in COVID-19. Turning to the study itself: The United States, Italy and Spain provided the acute and convalescent COVID-19 samples. The cDNA or gDNA used as material had been derived from T cells, B-cell-depleted T cells, or PBMCs.

Authors' methods: Reference gene primers were amplified, and this amplification served to estimate nucleated cell counts. Data came from immunoSEQ multiplex PCR; TCRdb stores just in-frame clones and leaves some out. The V and J calls and clone size come from that table; D and trimming were worked out from the DNA. The sample consists of 100,000 or so clones, about 90% of them appearing once. V was shortened by 0 bases and J by 4 bases, with 9 bases between the two germline ends. Germline-derived CDR1 and CDR2 are LGHDT and YNNKEL (reference sequence). This CDR3 is built from 14 residues. The sequenced sample consisted of peripheral blood. The receptor comes from a woman between 50 and 59 years old in a cohort sampled during active COVID-19. The gene calls are TRBV3-1 (or the pseudogene TRBV3-2) and TRBJ2-5; D gene ambiguous. CDR3 DNA sequence: TGTGCCAGCAGCCAAGAATTAGTAAGAGAGACCCAGTACTTC. Translated: CASSQELVRETQYF.